This T cell receptor beta chain was sequenced during a study of T cell clonotyping in hematopoietic cell transplantation. TCRdb keeps only in-frame clones here, not all; method: immunoSEQ multiplex PCR. The sample includes almost 3,000 clones, approximately 82% of them seen just once. The CDR3 has 15 residues. Per germline, CDR1 MDHEN and CDR2 SYDVKM. Unmatched junction bases numbered 11, after V lost 6 bases and J lost 5 bases. The sequence came from a male patient in his sixties or seventies who had an allogeneic stem cell transplant, so T cells may come from the graft donor. Some clones in this sample may be carry-over from other donors' samples. Source: peripheral blood mononuclear cells, taken 30 days after allogeneic stem cell transplant. The gene calls are TRBV28 and TRBJ2-7, with TRBD1 matching over 9 bases. In DNA, the CDR3 is TGTGCCAGCAGCAAAAAACCGGGACAGGGCCACGAGCAGTACTTC. Translating gives CASSKKPGQGHEQYF.